This TCR beta chain appears in the sequencing data of a study of cytomegalovirus exposure and HLA in healthy donors. Note on this clone: As yet, its antigen is unknown.

The PCR was carried out with 60 Vbeta primers and 13 Jbeta primers. TCRdb's copy holds only in-frame clones and misses some; the assay was immunoSEQ multiplex PCR. This sample yields roughly 90,000 clones, of which about 90% are seen a single time; under 2.5% belongs to the top ten. V lost 4 bases and J lost 6; bases outside the gene matches: 10. CDR1 SGHTS and CDR2 YDEGEE come from the germline V gene. The CDR3 contains 14 residues. Study-wide findings and caveats: Most TCR sequences were uncommon, yet certain public TCRs appeared in many donors. As immune exposure information, only CMV serostatus was available.

The receptor's source is a man younger than 35 in good health and CMV-seronegative. The sample taken for sequencing was PBMCs. V usage is TRBV5-8 and J usage is TRBJ2-7; 7 positions agree with TRBD1. The CDR3 nucleotides read TGTGCCAGCAGCAAAGACAGGGCTACCAGCGAGCAGTACTTC. It is translated as CASSKDRATSEQYF.